This T cell receptor beta chain was observed in a study of shared clonotypes between healthy human individuals. Study observations and caveats: What limited the represented genetic and exposure-history diversity was the small number of donors.

On this clone itself: Its antigen is not identified.

This CDR3 region has 17 residues. Germline lookup yields CDR1 SGDLS and CDR2 YYNGEE. Trimming removed 4 bases from V and 0 bases from J, with 16 bases in between. The data were produced by immunoSEQ multiplex PCR, yet TCRdb's version contains in-frame clones alone and is incomplete. This table has 2,500,000 or so clones, roughly 93% appearing once. V gene TRBV9 combines with J gene TRBJ2-2, with D perhaps matching TRBD1 (5 bases). The sequenced sample was naive CD4+ T cells from PBMCs. The subset denotes: CD45RA+ positively selected. This receptor was taken from a man between 18 and 29 years old in good health. Some clones in this sample may be carry-over from other donors' samples. The DNA for the CDR3 is TGTGCCAGCAGCCCGAGTGGGGCCCCTTCGAACACCGGGGAGCTGTTTTTT. Residues: CASSPSGAPSNTGELFF.